This T cell receptor beta chain comes out of a study of monozygotic twins with inflammatory bowel disease (dated by TCRdb to about 2019). At the level of the whole study: In total, around 28 monozygotic twin pairs made up the full study: 19 Danish pairs, all IBD-discordant, plus nine German pairs, of which four were IBD-concordant and five were IBD-discordant. Each individual had, on average, about 151 000 unique TCRalpha sequences and 181 000 unique TCRbeta sequences available for analysis. The search for disease-associated traits relied mainly on comparing, within discordant pairs, IBD patients with their genetically identical healthy co-twins. Results and caveats for the whole study, not just this receptor: A decrease in TCRbeta repertoire diversity, as measured by inverse Simpson index, was observed in IBD patients compared with their healthy co-twins. No single strong signal or clonotype linked to IBD turned up in the results, so the idea that one exists was not supported. Because patients were on differing immunosuppressive treatments, the repertoires may have picked up extra background noise and inter-individual variability. Compared with healthy twins, IBD patients had fewer clonotypes in common with other individuals, a difference most pronounced in patients showing signs of disease activity. Different T cell subtypes could not be distinguished in the analysis. Repertoire similarity did not differ between concordant and discordant twins, possibly due to limited statistical power.

Of note for this clonotype: Its antigen specificity is not known.

The protocol used for the library was 5' RACE. The input for every TCR library was approximately 3,500 ng of total RNA. For each sample, cDNA synthesis with SMARTScribe reverse transcriptase was split into eight separate reactions. During cDNA synthesis, template switching introduced unique molecular identifiers that contained a 6-nucleotide sample barcode. Two nested PCRs of about 15 and 9 cycles amplified the TCRalpha and TCRbeta cDNA, and bead purification followed each PCR. Before amplification, cDNA was treated with uracil DNA-glycosylase and purified using the QIAquick PCR purification kit. The second PCR added Illumina TruSeq-compatible adapters along with sample-specific barcodes. TapeStation and Qubit were used to check library quality and concentration, and about 5 ng of each library was pooled. The pooled libraries were sequenced with 2 x 100 bp reads and custom sequencing primers on an Illumina HiSeq2500 single-index Rapid Run. In the paper's pipeline: MiGEC version 1.2.6 was used for UMI-based consensus assembly, which corrected PCR and sequencing errors. V(D)J alignment, clonotype assembly and CDR3 extraction were performed with MiXCR version 2.1.1. To normalise gene usage, clonotype sharing and MAIT/NKT TCR abundance, the analysis used the top 1000, 10 000 and 20 000 clonotypes per sample. Diversity was computed as the inverse Simpson index with the vegan R package after downsampling to 27 000 UMIs. Paired Mann-Whitney U tests were applied to discordant twin pairs, with Benjamini-Hochberg correction for multiple testing. TCRdb reprocessed the reads and assigns one entry to each CDR3 protein sequence, leaving out DNA. TCRdb assigned the V and J calls; the authors' analysis was not used. The table for this sample lists just over 300,000 distinct CDR3 sequences. Of the sample, 5% to 6% falls within the top ten clones.

From each donor, an approximately 2.5 ml peripheral blood sample was drawn into PAXgene tubes and stored at -80 degrees C. Without any T cell sorting, total RNA was extracted from whole blood using the PAXgene blood miRNA kit on an automated QIAcube. Peripheral blood from monozygotic twin pairs who were concordant or discordant for inflammatory bowel disease underwent deep TCRalpha and TCRbeta repertoire profiling using unique molecular barcoding. Smoking habits were recorded for all twin pairs, and each individual was classified as a current, former or never smoker. The material sequenced was blood. The source is a human donor with ulcerative colitis or Crohn's disease, or a healthy co-twin of an affected twin (not recorded which).

This receptor carries the CDR3 CASSPGGGNTGELFF. Recombination linked TRBV5-1 to TRBJ2-2; TCRdb calls TRBD1, which cannot be checked without DNA. Taken from the germline V gene, the CDR1 and CDR2 loops are SGHRS and YFSETQ. The CDR3 covers 15 residues, taking in both the cysteine and the phenylalanine. No DNA was logged.